Listed below are T cell receptor beta chains from one sample, sequenced in a study of T cell repertoires in cytomegalovirus infection. TCRdb independently ran MiXCR on the reads; one entry per CDR3 protein. The sample holds about half a million distinct CDR3 sequences; 33% are singletons and the top ten take 15% to 20%. These TCRs' antigens remain unknown. The sequenced sample was cultured PBMCs, obtained from culture after CMV antigen stimulation. Receptors were obtained from a human donor in good health (CMV status not recorded). Some clones in this sample may be carry-over from other donors' samples. Each CDR3 is given with its conserved first and last residue. D genes are given only for firm matches. Size is omitted from some rows. Given values are once, few, many or a class for expanded clones.

j_call | v_call | d_call | clone_size | cdr3_nt | cdr3_aa
TRBJ1-1 | TRBV29-1 | - | - | TGCAGCGTTTCCCCTAGGGGGACAATGAACACTGAAGCTTTCTTT | CSVSPRGTMNTEAFF
TRBJ2-6 | TRBV19 | - | few | TGTGCCAGTAGTATAAGGGCGGCTGGGGCCAACGTCCTGACTTTC | CASSIRAAGANVLTF
TRBJ2-7 | TRBV6-8 | - | - | TGTGCCAGCAGTTACTCAAGAGTCCCCTTAGAGCAGTACTTC | CASSYSRVPLEQYF
TRBJ2-2 | TRBV7-2 | - | many | TGTGCCAGCAGAGGAGGCCCCAACACCGGGGAGCTGTTTTTT | CASRGGPNTGELFF
TRBJ2-2 | TRBV11-2 | - | - | TGTGCCAGCAGCTCGCTGGATAACACCGGGGAGCTGTTTTTT | CASSSLDNTGELFF
TRBJ2-5 | TRBV7-8 | - | many | TGTGCCAGCAGCCCTCCCAGGGCGGAGACCCAGTACTTC | CASSPPRAETQYF
TRBJ2-3 | TRBV7-2 | TRBD2 | - | TGTGCCAGCAGCTTACGGCCACTAGCGGGAGAAACAGATACGCAGTATTTT | CASSLRPLAGETDTQYF
TRBJ2-1 | TRBV24-1 | TRBD2 | few | TGTGCCACCAGTGACACTAGCGGGAGGGTCCCCTACAATGAGCAGTTCTTC | CATSDTSGRVPYNEQFF
TRBJ1-5 | TRBV7-2 | - | many | TGTGCCAGCAGCCCCGAAGCCAATCAGCCCCAGCATTTT | CASSPEANQPQHF
TRBJ2-7 | TRBV28 | TRBD1 | once | TGTGCCAGCAAGGACAGGGTATACGAGCAGTACTTC | CASKDRVYEQYF
TRBJ2-7 | TRBV4-1 | - | - | TGCGCCAGCAGCCACTTTAGGACGGATCCCTACGAGCAGTACTTC | CASSHFRTDPYEQYF
TRBJ2-2 | TRBV11-3 | - | - | TGTGCCAGCAAGTTATGGGAGCCCACCGGGGAGCTGTTTTTT | CASKLWEPTGELFF
TRBJ2-1 | TRBV7-2 | TRBD2 | few | TGTGCCAGCAGCTTCTCAAGGACTAGCGGGAGGAATGAGCAGTTCTTC | CASSFSRTSGRNEQFF